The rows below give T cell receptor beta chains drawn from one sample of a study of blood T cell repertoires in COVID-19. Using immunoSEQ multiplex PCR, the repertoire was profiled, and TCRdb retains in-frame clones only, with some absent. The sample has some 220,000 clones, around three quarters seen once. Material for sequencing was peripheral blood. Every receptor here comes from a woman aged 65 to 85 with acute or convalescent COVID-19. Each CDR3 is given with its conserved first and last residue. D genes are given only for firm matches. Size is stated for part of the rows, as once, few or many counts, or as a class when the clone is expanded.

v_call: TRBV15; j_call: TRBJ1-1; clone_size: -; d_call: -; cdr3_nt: TGTGCCACCAGCAGAGCCTCGGTGATCACTGAAGCTTTCTTT; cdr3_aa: CATSRASVITEAFF
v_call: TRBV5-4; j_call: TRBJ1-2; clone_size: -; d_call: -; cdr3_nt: TGTGCCAGCAGCTTGGTGGCAGGTGGTGGCTACACCTTC; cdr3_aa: CASSLVAGGGYTF
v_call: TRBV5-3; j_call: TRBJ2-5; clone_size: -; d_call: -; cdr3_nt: TGTGCCAGAAGCTCGCCCGGGCTTCTCTTTGGGGGGGAGACCCAGTACTTC; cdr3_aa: CARSSPGLLFGGETQYF
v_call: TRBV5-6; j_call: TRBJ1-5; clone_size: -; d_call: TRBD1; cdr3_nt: TGTGCCAGCAGCTTATTTGGGACAGGGGTTTCGAGTCAGCCCCAGCATTTT; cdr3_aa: CASSLFGTGVSSQPQHF
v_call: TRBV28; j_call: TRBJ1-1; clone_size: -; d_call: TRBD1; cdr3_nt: TGTGCCAGCAACAGGGGCTCTCGAATGAACACTGAAGCTTTCTTT; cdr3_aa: CASNRGSRMNTEAFF
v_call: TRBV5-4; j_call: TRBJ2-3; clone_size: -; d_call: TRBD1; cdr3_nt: TGTGCCAGCAGCTTTGCGACAGGGGCAGCAGATACGCAGTATTTT; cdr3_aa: CASSFATGAADTQYF
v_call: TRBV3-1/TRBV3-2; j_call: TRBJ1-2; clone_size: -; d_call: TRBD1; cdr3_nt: TGTGCCAGCAGCTATGGACAGGAGTATGGCTACACCTTC; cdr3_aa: CASSYGQEYGYTF
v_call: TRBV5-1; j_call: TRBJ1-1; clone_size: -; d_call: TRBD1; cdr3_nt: TGCGCCAGCAGACCCCAAACGACAGGGGAAGCTTTCTTT; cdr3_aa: CASRPQTTGEAFF
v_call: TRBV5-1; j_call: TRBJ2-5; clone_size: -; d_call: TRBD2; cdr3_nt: TGCGCCAGCAGCTCCGGGACTAGCGGGGGGGCTCCCCAAGAGACCCAGTACTTC; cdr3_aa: CASSSGTSGGAPQETQYF
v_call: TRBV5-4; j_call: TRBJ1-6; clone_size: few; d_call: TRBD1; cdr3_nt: TGTGCCAGCAGCCAGGGACAGCCCCCGGATTCACCCCTCCACTTT; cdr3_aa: CASSQGQPPDSPLHF
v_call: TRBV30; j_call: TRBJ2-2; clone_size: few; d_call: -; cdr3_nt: TGTGCCTGGAGTGCAGCGAACACCGGGGAGCTGTTTTTT; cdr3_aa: CAWSAANTGELFF
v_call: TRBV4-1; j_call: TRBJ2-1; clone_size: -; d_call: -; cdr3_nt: TGCGCCAGCAGCCAGTCCGGGACAAATATCAATGAGCAGTTCTTC; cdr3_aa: CASSQSGTNINEQFF
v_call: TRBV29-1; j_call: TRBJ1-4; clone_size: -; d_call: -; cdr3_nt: TGCAGCGTTGTTGGGGCAAATTCGGCAACTAATGAAAAACTGTTTTTT; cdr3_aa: CSVVGANSATNEKLFF
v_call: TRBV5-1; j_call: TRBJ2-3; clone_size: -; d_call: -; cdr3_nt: TGCGCCAGCAGCTTGGGGACCAGGGTAGATACGCAGTATTTT; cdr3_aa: CASSLGTRVDTQYF
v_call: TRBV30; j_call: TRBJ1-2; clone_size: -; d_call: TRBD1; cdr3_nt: TGTGCCTGGAGCCGACAGGGGGGGGCTGGCTACACCTTC; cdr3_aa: CAWSRQGGAGYTF
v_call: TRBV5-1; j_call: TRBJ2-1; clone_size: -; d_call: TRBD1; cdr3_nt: TGCGCCAGCAGCCAGACAGGGGAATATGAGCAGTTCTTC; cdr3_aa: CASSQTGEYEQFF
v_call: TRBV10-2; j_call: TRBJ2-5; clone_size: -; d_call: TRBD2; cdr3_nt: TGCGCCAGCAGCCCGGGACTAGCGGGGGGGCGAGAGACCCAGTACTTC; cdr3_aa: CASSPGLAGGRETQYF
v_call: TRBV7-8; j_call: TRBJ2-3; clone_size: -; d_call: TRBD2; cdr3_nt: TGTGCCAGCAGCCCCGGACTAGCCAGAGCAACTTTT; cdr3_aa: CASSPGLARATF
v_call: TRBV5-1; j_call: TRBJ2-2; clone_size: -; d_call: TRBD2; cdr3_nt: TGCGCCAGCAGCTCTAGCGGGGAAGGGGAGCTGTTTTTT; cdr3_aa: CASSSSGEGELFF
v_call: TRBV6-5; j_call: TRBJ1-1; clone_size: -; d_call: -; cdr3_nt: TGTGCCAGCAGTTCTTTTTATGGAGGGCTTTTCACTGAAGCTTTCTTT; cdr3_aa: CASSSFYGGLFTEAFF
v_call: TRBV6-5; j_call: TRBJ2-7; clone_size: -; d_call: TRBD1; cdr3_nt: TGTGCCAGCAGTTACGGGCAGGGGGCCCGGGACGAGCAGTACTTC; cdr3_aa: CASSYGQGARDEQYF
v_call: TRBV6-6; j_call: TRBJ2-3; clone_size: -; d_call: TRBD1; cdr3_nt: TGTGCCAGCAGCCTGACAGGGCCCAGCACAGATACGCAGTATTTT; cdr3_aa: CASSLTGPSTDTQYF
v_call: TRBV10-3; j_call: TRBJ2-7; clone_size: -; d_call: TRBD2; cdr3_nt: TGTGCCACCGGCGGAAGCGGGGGGGATCTCTACGAGCAGTACTTC; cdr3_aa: CATGGSGGDLYEQYF
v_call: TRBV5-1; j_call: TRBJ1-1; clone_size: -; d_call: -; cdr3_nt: TGCGCCAGCAGCTTGGAGACCAAGGGGACAGAAGCTTTCTTT; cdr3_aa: CASSLETKGTEAFF
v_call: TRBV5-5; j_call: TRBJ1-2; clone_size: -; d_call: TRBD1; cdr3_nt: TGTGCCAGCAGCCCACAGGGGGCCGGGGAAGGCTACACCTTC; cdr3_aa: CASSPQGAGEGYTF
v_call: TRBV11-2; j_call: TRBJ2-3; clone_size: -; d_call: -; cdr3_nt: TGTGCCAGCAGCTTCGGGAACGGGCCAGATACGCAGTATTTT; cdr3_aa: CASSFGNGPDTQYF
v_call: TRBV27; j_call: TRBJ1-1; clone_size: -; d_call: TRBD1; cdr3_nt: TGTGCCAGCAGTTTCATCTTCAGGGGGAAGAACACTGAAGCTTTCTTT; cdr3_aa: CASSFIFRGKNTEAFF
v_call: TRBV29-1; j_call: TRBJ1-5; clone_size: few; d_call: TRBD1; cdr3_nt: TGCAGCGTCGGGGCAGGGGGCGCGAAGCCCCAGCATTTT; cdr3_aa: CSVGAGGAKPQHF
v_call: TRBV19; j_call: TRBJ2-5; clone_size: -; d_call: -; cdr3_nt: TGTGCCAGCGCGACTGGACAGAAAGAGACCCAGTACTTC; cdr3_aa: CASATGQKETQYF
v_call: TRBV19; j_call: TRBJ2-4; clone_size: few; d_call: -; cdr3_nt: TGTGCCAGTAGTATGGTGTGGCAGACGACGGGGAACATTCAGTACTTC; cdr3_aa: CASSMVWQTTGNIQYF
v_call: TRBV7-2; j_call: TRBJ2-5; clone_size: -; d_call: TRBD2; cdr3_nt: TGTGCCAGCAGCGCCACTAGCGGGGGGGCTTTGAAGACCCAGTACTTC; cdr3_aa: CASSATSGGALKTQYF
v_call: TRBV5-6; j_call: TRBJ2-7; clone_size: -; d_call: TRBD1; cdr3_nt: TGTGCCAGCAGCTTAACCGGGACAGGGATGCACGAGCAGTACTTC; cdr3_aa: CASSLTGTGMHEQYF
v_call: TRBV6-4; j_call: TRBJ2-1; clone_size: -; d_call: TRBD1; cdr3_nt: TGTGCCAGCAAAAGGGACAGCTCCTACAATGAGCAGTTCTTC; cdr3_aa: CASKRDSSYNEQFF
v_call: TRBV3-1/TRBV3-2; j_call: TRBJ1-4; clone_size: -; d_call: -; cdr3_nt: TGTGCCAGCAGCCGCCAAAACTTGGAAAAACTGTTTTTT; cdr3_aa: CASSRQNLEKLFF
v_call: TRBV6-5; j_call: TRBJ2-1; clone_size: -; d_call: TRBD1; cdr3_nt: TGTGCCAGCATCCCGGGACAGGGACCCTACAATGAGCAGTTCTTC; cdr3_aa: CASIPGQGPYNEQFF
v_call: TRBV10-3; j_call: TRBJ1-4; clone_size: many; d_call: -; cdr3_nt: TGTGCCATCAGTGAGTCGCAGGGGACCCTTCTCAAACTGTTTTTT; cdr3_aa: CAISESQGTLLKLFF
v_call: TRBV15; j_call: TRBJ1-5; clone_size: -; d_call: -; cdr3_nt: TGTGCCACCACAAGACTAAATCTCAATCAGCCCCAGCATTTT; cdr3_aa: CATTRLNLNQPQHF